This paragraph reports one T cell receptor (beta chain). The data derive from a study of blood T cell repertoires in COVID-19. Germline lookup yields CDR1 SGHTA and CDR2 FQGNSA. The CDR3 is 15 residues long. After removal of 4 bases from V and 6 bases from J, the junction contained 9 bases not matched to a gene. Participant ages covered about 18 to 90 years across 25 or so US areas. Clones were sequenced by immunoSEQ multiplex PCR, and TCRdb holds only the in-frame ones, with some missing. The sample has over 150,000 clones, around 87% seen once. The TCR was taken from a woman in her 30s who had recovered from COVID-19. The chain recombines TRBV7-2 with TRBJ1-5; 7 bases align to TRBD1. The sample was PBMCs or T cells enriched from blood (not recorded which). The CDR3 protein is CASSSLGGPGQPQHF. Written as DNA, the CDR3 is TGTGCCAGCAGCTCCCTAGGGGGCCCAGGTCAGCCCCAGCATTTT.